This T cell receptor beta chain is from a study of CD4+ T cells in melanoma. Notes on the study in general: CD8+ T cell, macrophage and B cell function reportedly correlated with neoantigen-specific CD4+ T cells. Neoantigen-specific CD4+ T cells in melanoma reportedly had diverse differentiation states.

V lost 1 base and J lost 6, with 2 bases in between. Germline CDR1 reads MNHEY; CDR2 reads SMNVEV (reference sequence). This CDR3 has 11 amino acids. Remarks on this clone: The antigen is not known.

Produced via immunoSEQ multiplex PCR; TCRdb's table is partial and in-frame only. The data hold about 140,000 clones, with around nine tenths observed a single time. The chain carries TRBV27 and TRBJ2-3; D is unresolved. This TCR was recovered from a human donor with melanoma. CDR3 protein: CASSLFDTQYF. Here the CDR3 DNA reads TGTGCCAGCAGTTTATTCGATACGCAGTATTTT.